This record looks at one TCR beta chain sequence and its context. The sample originates from a study of blood T cell repertoires in COVID-19. Here immunoSEQ multiplex PCR was the method, and the copy in TCRdb shows in-frame clones only, minus some. In the table there are hundreds of thousands of clones, 65% to 90% of which are singletons. Germline trimming cut 2 bases from V and 2 bases from J; bases unmatched to any gene: 2. The CDR3 runs to 14 residues. Germline assignment: CDR1 MNHEY and CDR2 SVGEGT. The chain couples TRBV6-2 or TRBV6-3 to TRBJ2-7, with 8 bases lining up with TRBD2. Sequencing was done on a sample of peripheral blood. The clonotype originates from a man aged 50 to 59 with active or convalescent COVID-19. The CDR3 region has the DNA TGTGCCAGCAGTTACGGTAGCGGGACCTACGAGCAGTACTTC. Protein product: CASSYGSGTYEQYF.